Included here is one T cell receptor (beta chain) sequence, with context. Its antigen is undetermined. These data belong to a study of T cell responses to AZD1222 COVID-19 vaccine. Overall study findings and caveats: Only after the peak T cell response were repertoires sampled. Of the AZD1222 recipients, only 5 or 6 were seropositive at baseline. The study found vaccine-associated CD4 TCRs spanning spike, dominant at 160-218 and 743-854.

Germline V lookup: CDR1 SGHRS, CDR2 YFSETQ. Trimming left V 7 bases short and J 5 bases short, with 20 bases between. This CDR3 contains 15 residues. Assay: immunoSEQ multiplex PCR; the TCRdb copy retains only in-frame clones and omits some. The table has some 150,000 clones, roughly 87% seen once. The material was peripheral blood, obtained 28 days after the second dose of the MenACWY control vaccine. The chain employs TRBV5-1 and TRBJ2-3; D perhaps matches TRBD2 (6 bases). The clonotype originates from an adult who received the MenACWY meningococcal vaccine as a control. The CDR3 DNA is TGCGCCAGCCGCTCGGGACTGTCGACGGGAGATACGCAGTATTTT. Residues: CASRSGLSTGDTQYF.